This TCR beta chain was sequenced for a study of T cell repertoires in cytomegalovirus infection. One entry per CDR3 protein results from TCRdb running MiXCR on the reads. The sample yields around 440,000 distinct CDR3 sequences, approximately 10% seen once. Trimming took 2 bases from V and 6 from J, leaving 11 bases between them. This CDR3 spans 13 amino acids. Germline V CDR1 and CDR2: MNHEY, SVGEGT. The V call is TRBV6-2 or TRBV6-3, the J call TRBJ2-7, with D tentatively TRBD1 (5 bases). The receptor's source is a human donor in good health (CMV status not recorded). Some clones in this sample may be carry-over from other donors' samples. The sample consisted of PBMCs. Here the CDR3 reads CASSYGGRGEQYF. The CDR3 coding sequence is TGTGCCAGCAGTTACGGTGGAAGGGGCGAGCAGTACTTC.